The T cell receptor beta chain described here comes from a study of blood T cell repertoires in COVID-19. Turning to the study itself: Specimens from acute and convalescent COVID-19 originated in the United States, Italy and Spain. From T cells, B-cell-depleted T cells, or PBMCs came the material, which was cDNA or gDNA.

In the study's own analysis: Nucleated cell counts were estimated from reference gene primer amplification. The repertoire was sequenced with immunoSEQ multiplex PCR; TCRdb's copy has only in-frame clones and lacks some. V and J calls and clone size come straight from that table; D and trimming were deduced from the DNA. Among 290,000 or so clones listed, about 90% were seen once. The germline V gene encodes CDR1 MNHEY and CDR2 SMNVEV (reference sequence). The CDR3 is 15 residues long. V trimming: 0 bases; J trimming: 2 bases; junction bases outside the gene matches: 2. Participant reports of clinical history set cohort assignment.

The receptor comes from a woman younger than 35 with acute COVID-19. The V gene is TRBV27, the J gene TRBJ2-7; 9 bases match TRBD2. The sample consisted of PBMCs or T cells enriched from blood (not recorded which). CDR3 residues: CASSLSPSGAYEQYF. Written as DNA, the CDR3 is TGTGCCAGCAGTTTATCCCCTAGCGGGGCCTACGAGCAGTACTTC.